This entry concerns a single T cell receptor beta chain. The antigen remains undetermined. This sample was taken from a study of shared clonotypes between healthy human individuals. Overall study findings and caveats: The genetic and exposure-history diversity represented was limited by few donors.

Libraries were prepared by immunoSEQ multiplex PCR; TCRdb keeps only in-frame clonotypes and omits some of them. The table shows about 330,000 clones, with roughly 91% occurring only once. Germline trimming cut 8 bases from V and 7 bases from J; bases unmatched to any gene: 5. The CDR3 has 12 residues. The germline V gene has CDR1 ENHRY and CDR2 SYGVKD. This chain connects TRBV10-3 to TRBJ2-7, with 10 bases aligning to TRBD1. Input material: memory CD8+ T cells sorted from blood. Subset here: CD45RO+ cells pooled with CCR7-negative TemRA cells. The receptor's source is a young man in good health. The CDR3: CAIGQGVREQYF. CDR3 bases: TGTGCCATCGGACAGGGGGTTAGGGAGCAGTACTTC.